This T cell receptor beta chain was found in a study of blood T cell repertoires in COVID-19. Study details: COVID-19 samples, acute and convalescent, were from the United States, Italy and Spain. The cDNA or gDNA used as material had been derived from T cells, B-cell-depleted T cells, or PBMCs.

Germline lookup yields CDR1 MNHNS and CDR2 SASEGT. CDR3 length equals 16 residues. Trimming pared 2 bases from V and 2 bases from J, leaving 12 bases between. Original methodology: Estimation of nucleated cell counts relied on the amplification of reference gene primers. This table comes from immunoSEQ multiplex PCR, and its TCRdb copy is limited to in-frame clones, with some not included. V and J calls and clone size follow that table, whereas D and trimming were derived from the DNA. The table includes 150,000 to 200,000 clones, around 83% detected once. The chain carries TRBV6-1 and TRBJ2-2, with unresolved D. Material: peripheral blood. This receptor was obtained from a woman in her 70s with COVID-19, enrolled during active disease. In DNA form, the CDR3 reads TGTGCCAGCAGTGAACTCGAACAGTTCAACACCGGGGAGCTGTTTTTT. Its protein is CASSELEQFNTGELFF.